This T cell receptor beta chain originates from a study of regulatory T cells in long-lasting Graves disease. CDR3-region Arm-PCR and iRepertoire HTBI primers produced the TCR beta libraries. TCRdb re-derived calls from the multiplex PCR reads in MiXCR, one entry per CDR3 protein. Among hundreds of thousands of distinct CDR3 sequences, around 13% were seen once, and the ten largest hold roughly 8.9%. Time point here: newly diagnosed GD, antithyroid drugs for less than 3 months. The TCR library was made from RNA that had been extracted from PBMCs in TRIzol. The length of the CDR3 is 16 residues. Germline V lookup: CDR1 MDHEN, CDR2 SYDVKM. The V segment lost 3 bases and the J segment 2 bases; nucleotides outside the gene matches: 4. This clonotype was counted ten times or more. A further study also used this sample, focusing on T cells in Graves' hyperthyroidism and ophthalmopathy.

The source was peripheral blood mononuclear cells (PBMCs), collected at new diagnosis, from a patient treated with antithyroid drugs. The source of this sequence is a woman in her 30s with Graves disease. The chain has TRBV28 and TRBJ2-7, with TRBD2 matching 13 bases. The CDR3 coding sequence is TGTGCCAGCAGTTTCTGGACTAGCGGGAGTACCTACGAGCAGTACTTC. It yields the protein CASSFWTSGSTYEQYF.